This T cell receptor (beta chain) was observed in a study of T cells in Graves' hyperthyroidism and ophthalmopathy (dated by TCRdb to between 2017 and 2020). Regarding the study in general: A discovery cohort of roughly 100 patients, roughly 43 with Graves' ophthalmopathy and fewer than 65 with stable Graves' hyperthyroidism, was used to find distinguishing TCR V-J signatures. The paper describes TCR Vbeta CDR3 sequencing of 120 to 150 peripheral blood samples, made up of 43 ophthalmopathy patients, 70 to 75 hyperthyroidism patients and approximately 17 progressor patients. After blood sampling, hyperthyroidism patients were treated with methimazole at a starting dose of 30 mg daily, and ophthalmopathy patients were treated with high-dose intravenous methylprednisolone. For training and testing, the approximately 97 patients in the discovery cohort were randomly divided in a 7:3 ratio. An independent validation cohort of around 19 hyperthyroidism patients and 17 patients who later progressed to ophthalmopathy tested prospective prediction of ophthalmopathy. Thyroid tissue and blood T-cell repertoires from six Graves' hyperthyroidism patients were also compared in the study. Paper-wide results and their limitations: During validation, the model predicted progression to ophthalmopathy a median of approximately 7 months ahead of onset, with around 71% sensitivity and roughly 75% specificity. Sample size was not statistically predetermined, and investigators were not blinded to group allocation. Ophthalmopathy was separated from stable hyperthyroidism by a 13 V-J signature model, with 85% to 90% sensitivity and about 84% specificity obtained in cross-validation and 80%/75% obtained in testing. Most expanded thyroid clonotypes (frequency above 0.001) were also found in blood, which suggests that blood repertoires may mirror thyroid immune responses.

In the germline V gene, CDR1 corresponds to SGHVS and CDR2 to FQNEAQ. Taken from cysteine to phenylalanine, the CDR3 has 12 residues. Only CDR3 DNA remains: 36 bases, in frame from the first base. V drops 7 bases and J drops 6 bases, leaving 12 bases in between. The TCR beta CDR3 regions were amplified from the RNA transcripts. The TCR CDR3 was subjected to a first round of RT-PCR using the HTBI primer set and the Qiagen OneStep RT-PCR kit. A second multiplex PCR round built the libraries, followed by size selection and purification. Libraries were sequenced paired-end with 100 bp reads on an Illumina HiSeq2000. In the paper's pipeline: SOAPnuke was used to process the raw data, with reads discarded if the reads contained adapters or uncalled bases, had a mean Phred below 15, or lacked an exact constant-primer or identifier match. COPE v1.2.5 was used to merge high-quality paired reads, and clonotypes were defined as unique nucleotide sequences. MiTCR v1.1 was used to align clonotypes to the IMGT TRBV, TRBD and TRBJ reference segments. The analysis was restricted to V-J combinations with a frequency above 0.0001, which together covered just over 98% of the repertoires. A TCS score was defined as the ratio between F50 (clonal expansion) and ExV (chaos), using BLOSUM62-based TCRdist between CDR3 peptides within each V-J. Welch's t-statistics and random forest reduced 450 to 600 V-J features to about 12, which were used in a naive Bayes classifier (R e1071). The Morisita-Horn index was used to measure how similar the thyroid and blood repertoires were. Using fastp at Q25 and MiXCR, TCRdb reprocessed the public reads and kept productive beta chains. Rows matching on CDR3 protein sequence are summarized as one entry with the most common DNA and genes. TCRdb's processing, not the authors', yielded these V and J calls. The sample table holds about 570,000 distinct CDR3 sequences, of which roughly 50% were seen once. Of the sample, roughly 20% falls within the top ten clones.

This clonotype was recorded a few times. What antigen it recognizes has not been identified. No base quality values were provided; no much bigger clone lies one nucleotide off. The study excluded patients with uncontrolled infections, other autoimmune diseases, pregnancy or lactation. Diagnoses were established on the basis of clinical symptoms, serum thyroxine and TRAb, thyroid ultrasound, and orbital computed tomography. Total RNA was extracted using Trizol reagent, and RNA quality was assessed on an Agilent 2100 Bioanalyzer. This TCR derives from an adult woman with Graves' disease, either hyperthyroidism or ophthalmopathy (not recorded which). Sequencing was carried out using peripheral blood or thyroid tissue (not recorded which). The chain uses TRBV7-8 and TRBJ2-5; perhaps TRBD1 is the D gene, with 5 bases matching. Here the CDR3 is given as CASTSRTKTQYF. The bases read TGTGCCAGCACTTCACGGACAAAGACCCAGTACTTC.